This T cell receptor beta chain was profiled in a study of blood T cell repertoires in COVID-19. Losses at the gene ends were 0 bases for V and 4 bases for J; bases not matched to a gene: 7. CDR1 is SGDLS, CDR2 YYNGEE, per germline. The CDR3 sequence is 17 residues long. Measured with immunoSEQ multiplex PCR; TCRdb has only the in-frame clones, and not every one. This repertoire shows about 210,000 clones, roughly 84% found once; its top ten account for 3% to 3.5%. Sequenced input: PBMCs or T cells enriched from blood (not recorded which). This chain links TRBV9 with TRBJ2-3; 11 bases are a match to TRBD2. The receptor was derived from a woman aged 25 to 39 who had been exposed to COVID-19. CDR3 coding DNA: TGTGCCAGCAGCGTAGGAGTAGCGGGGGGGCTGGCAGATACGCAGTATTTT. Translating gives CASSVGVAGGLADTQYF.